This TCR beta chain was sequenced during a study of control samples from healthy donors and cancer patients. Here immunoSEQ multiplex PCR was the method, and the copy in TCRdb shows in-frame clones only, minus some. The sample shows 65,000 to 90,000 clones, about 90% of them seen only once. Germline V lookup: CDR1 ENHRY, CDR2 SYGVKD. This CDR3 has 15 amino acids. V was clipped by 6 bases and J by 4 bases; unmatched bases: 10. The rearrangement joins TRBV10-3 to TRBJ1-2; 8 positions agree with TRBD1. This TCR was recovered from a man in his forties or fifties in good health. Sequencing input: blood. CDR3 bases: TGTGCCATCAGCGCCGGGGCAGGGGGCCTCTATGGCTACACCTTC. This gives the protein CAISAGAGGLYGYTF.